The rows below give T cell receptor beta chains drawn from one sample of a study of blood T cell repertoires in COVID-19. Libraries were prepared by immunoSEQ multiplex PCR; TCRdb keeps only in-frame clonotypes and omits some of them. The data hold about 160,000 clones, with about four fifths observed a single time. The material sequenced was peripheral blood. These TCRs come from a woman in her sixties or seventies with COVID-19, enrolled during active disease. The CDR3 runs from the conserved cysteine through the conserved F or W. A D gene is named only where the DNA matches it firmly. The size entry is marked missing in some rows and otherwise reads once, few, many or a size class.

CASSEINSGASTDTQYF,TGTGCCAGCAGTGAGATAAATAGCGGGGCGAGCACAGATACGCAGTATTTT,17,once,TRBD2,TRBV28,TRBJ2-3
CASSEGHAEAPLHF,TGTGCCAGCAGTGAAGGACACGCTGAAGCACCCCTCCACTTT,14,NA,NA,TRBV6-1,TRBJ1-6
CASSQPPQQETQYF,TGCGCCAGCAGCCAACCCCCGCAGCAAGAGACCCAGTACTTC,14,NA,NA,TRBV5-1,TRBJ2-5
CASRIDRNSYEQYF,TGTGCCAGCAGGATTGACAGGAACTCCTACGAGCAGTACTTC,14,NA,NA,TRBV28,TRBJ2-7
CASSLTAGVVFNEQFF,TGTGCCAGCAGCTTAACAGCGGGAGTAGTGTTTAATGAGCAGTTCTTC,16,NA,TRBD2,TRBV7-8,TRBJ2-1
CASSSNSGTGSRAKNIQYF,TGTGCCAGCAGCTCCAACTCCGGGACAGGGAGTAGGGCCAAAAACATTCAGTACTTC,19,NA,TRBD1,TRBV11-2,TRBJ2-4
CASSMGDSLNQPQHF,TGTGCCAGTAGTATGGGGGACAGTTTAAATCAGCCCCAGCATTTT,15,NA,TRBD1,TRBV19,TRBJ1-5
CASSQMTDQPQHF,TGTGCCAGCAGCCAGATGACAGATCAGCCCCAGCATTTT,13,few,NA,TRBV3-1/TRBV3-2,TRBJ1-5
CASSQESGGSYNEQFF,TGTGCCAGCAGTCAAGAATCCGGGGGTTCCTACAATGAGCAGTTCTTC,16,NA,NA,TRBV4-2,TRBJ2-1
CASTRLGRGRTDTQYF,TGCGCCAGCACCCGCTTGGGGCGGGGCCGCACAGATACGCAGTATTTT,16,NA,NA,TRBV5-1,TRBJ2-3
CASSQWDRGLGGELFF,TGTGCCAGCAGCCAATGGGACAGGGGGCTCGGCGGGGAGCTGTTTTTT,16,NA,TRBD1,TRBV3-1/TRBV3-2,TRBJ2-2
CASSLPIAGGTDTQYF,TGCGCCAGCAGCTTACCGATTGCGGGAGGCACAGATACGCAGTATTTT,16,NA,TRBD2,TRBV5-1,TRBJ2-3
CASSLGTAQTQYF,TGTGCTAGCAGCCTTGGGACAGCGCAGACCCAGTACTTC,13,NA,TRBD1,TRBV7-7,TRBJ2-5
CASSVFPQGQGNYGYTF,TGTGCCAGCAGCGTGTTTCCCCAGGGACAGGGGAACTATGGCTACACCTTC,17,NA,TRBD1,TRBV9,TRBJ1-2
CASSPTQGNYGYTF,TGTGCCAGCTCACCCACACAGGGTAACTATGGCTACACCTTC,14,NA,NA,TRBV18,TRBJ1-2
CASNKQGSDEKLFF,TGTGCCAGCAACAAACAGGGCTCTGATGAAAAACTGTTTTTT,14,NA,NA,TRBV3-1/TRBV3-2,TRBJ1-4
CASSLGQPNEQFF,TGTGCCAGCAGCTTGGGACAGCCAAATGAGCAGTTCTTC,13,few,NA,TRBV5-6,TRBJ2-1
CATSRAGRQETQYF,TGTGCCACCAGCAGAGCAGGCAGACAAGAGACCCAGTACTTC,14,few,NA,TRBV15,TRBJ2-5